The clone carrying this TCR beta chain came up once. As processed by the authors: For nucleated cells, counts were estimated from reference gene primer amplification. Repertoires were generated with immunoSEQ multiplex PCR, while TCRdb's copy carries only in-frame clones and drops some. V and J calls plus clone size are reproduced from that table; the DNA served to infer D and trimming. The table shows over 100,000 clones, with about 90% occurring only once. The sample belongs to a study of blood T cell repertoires in COVID-19. Across the whole study: Collection of acute and convalescent COVID-19 samples took place in the United States, Italy and Spain. Nucleic acid was either cDNA or gDNA, and it came from T cells, B-cell-depleted T cells, or PBMCs.

This CDR3 spans 13 amino acids. The junction had 3 bases not matched to a gene; V was cut back by 7 bases and J by 1 base. The V gene's germline CDR1 is SGDLS and CDR2 YYNGEE. The sequenced sample consisted of peripheral blood. The rearrangement joins TRBV9 to TRBJ2-3; 7 bases are shared with TRBD1. The clonotype comes from a human donor in a cohort sampled during active COVID-19. The CDR3 sequence: CASGQAGTDTQYF. Written as DNA, the CDR3 is TGTGCCAGCGGACAGGCGGGCACAGATACGCAGTATTTT.